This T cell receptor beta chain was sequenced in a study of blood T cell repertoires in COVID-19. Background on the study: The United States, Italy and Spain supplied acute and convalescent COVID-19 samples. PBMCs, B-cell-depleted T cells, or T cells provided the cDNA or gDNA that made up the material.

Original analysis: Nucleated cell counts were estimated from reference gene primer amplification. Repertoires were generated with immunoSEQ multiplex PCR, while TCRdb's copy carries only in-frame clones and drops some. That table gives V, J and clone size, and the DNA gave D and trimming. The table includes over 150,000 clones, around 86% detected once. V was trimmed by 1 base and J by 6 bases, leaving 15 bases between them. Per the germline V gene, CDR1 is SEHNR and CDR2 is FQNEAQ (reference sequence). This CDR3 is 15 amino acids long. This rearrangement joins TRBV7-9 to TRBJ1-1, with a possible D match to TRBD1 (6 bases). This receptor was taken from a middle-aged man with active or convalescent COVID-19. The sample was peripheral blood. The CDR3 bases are TGTGCCAGCAGCTTAGTAGGGGGATTGAAAGCTGAAGCTTTCTTT. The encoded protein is CASSLVGGLKAEAFF.